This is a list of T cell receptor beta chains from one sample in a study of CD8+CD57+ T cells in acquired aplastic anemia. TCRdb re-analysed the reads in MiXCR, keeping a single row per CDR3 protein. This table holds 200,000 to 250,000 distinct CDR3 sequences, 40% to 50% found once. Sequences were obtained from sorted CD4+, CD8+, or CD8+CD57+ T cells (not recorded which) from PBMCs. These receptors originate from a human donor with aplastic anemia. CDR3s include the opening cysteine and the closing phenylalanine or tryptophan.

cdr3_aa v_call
CASSPSETDTQYF TRBV6-4
CASSQDLGYEQYF TRBV7-9
CASSFEDGENYGYTF TRBV12-3/TRBV12-4
CSARDQETDSIRGTQYF TRBV20-1
CASSWRGTNEQFF TRBV27
CASSIGRASTDTQYF TRBV19
CSVLCASSPRQGVDEQYF TRBV29-1
CSVRTSSLAQGFTDTQYF TRBV29-1
CASSQGATGDFNTEAFF TRBV3-1
CASSLPPSRGHEQYF TRBV5-8
CASSLRGRVNEQFF TRBV19
CSAPLTLSSGANVLTF TRBV20-1
CASSLGRNEQYF TRBV7-3
CASATLTNTEAFF TRBV19
CASQPSNQGREAFF TRBV19
CASGPSADSTDTQYF TRBV6-2/TRBV6-3
CASSQEMQGPDTEAFF TRBV3-1
CATSRRPLSTGELFF TRBV15
CASSNSAGGPVNEQFF TRBV7-3
CASSSYDSYQETQYF TRBV7-2
CASSPTGTTLRYGYTF TRBV5-6
CASSESRAGAQETQYF TRBV10-1
CASMVGGSLSNTGELFF TRBV10-3
CASSSDGGPLHF TRBV7-9
CASSFRTGANEQYF TRBV7-2
CASSLGGRYNEQFF TRBV10-1
CASRPNRDMFNEQFF TRBV27
CSARTSGTHTGELFF TRBV20-1
CASSGLGNSPLHF TRBV25-1